This passage covers 3 T cell receptor beta chains from one sample sequenced in a study of blood T cells in healthy people across ages. Primed by a sample-barcoded 5' primer and a J-beta primer mix, a second PCR proceeded for about 6 to 12 cycles. TCRdb reprocessed the 5' RACE reads with MiXCR, giving one entry per CDR3 protein. The sample holds about 640,000 distinct CDR3 sequences, approximately 30% seen once. Sequences were obtained from blood. The receptors stem from an elderly woman in good health.

This clonotype was counted between two and nine times. The J gene is TRBJ1-1, the V gene TRBV30; 7 bases fit TRBD1. V gave up 2 bases and J gave up 4 bases; unmatched junction bases: 7. The CDR3 spans 14 residues. In germline, CDR1 is GTSNPN, CDR2 SVGIG (reference sequence). CDR3 protein: CAWSRIPGGTEAFF. CDR3 nucleotide sequence: TGTGCCTGGAGTCGTATTCCAGGGGGCACTGAAGCTTTCTTT.

On this clonotype itself: This sequence may be a read error, since a much larger clone differs from it by one base. The chain uses TRBV5-1 and TRBJ2-6; the D gene is possibly TRBD1 (5 bases). The CDR3 loop spans 15 amino acids. Germline loops: CDR1 SGHRS, CDR2 YFSETQ. The DNA of the CDR3 is TGCGCCAGCAGCTTGGGTATCTCTGGGGCCAACGTCCGGACTTTC. Translated, it gives CASSLGISGANVRTF.

With respect to this clonotype: The junction differs from germline at one of its ends, possibly a read error. V usage is TRBV7-9 and J usage is TRBJ2-1; either TRBD1 or TRBD2 may supply D (6 bases each). Germline V gene data show CDR1 as SEHNR and CDR2 as FQNEAQ (reference sequence). This CDR3 spans 16 amino acids. CDR3 bases: TGTGCCAGCAGCTTAGGGGGGGCCAGCCTCGGCAATGAGCAGTGCTTC. Protein sequence: CASSLGGASLGNEQCF.